This TCR beta chain derives from a study of blood T cell repertoires in COVID-19. Study overall: The study drew acute and convalescent COVID-19 samples from the United States, Italy and Spain. PBMCs, B-cell-depleted T cells, or T cells provided the cDNA or gDNA that made up the material.

Authors' data handling: Estimates of nucleated cell counts were drawn from the amplification of reference gene primers. The method was immunoSEQ multiplex PCR; TCRdb's version includes in-frame clones alone and lacks a portion of them. V and J calls and clone size follow that table, whereas D and trimming were derived from the DNA. Of roughly 52,000 clones in the sample, around 83% are singletons; the top ten hold about 5.2%. The sequenced sample consisted of peripheral blood. The TCR originated in a human donor in a cohort sampled during active COVID-19.

DNA of the CDR3: TGTGCCAGCAGCTTAGAAGGCGGGGTCTGGGGAGATACGCAGTATTTT. Translated, it gives CASSLEGGVWGDTQYF. V is TRBV11-2 and J is TRBJ2-3; a weak D match, TRBD2 (6 bases). V was pared by 0 bases and J by 5 bases, with 15 bases between. This CDR3 is built from 16 residues. Germline V gives CDR1 SGHAT, CDR2 FQNNGV. Together with reference TRBV11-2 and TRBJ2-3, the CDR3 gives the full variable domain: EAGVAQSPRYKIIEKRQSVAFWCNPISGHATLYWYQQILGQGPKLLIQFQNNGVVDDSQLPKDRFSAERLKGVDSTLKIQPAKLEDSAVYLCASSLEGGVWGDTQYFGPGTRLTVL.